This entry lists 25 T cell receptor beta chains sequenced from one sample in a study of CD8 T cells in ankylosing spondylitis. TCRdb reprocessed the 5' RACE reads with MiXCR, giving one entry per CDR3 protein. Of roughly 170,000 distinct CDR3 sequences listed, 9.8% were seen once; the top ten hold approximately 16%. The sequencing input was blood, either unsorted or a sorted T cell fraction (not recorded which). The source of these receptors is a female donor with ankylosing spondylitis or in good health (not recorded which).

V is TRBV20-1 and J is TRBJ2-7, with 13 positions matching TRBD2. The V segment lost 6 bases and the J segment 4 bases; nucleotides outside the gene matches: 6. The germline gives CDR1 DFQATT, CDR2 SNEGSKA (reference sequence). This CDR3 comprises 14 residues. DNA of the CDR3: TGCAGTGCAGGATCGACTAGCGGGAGGTACGAGCAGTACTTC. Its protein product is CSAGSTSGRYEQYF.

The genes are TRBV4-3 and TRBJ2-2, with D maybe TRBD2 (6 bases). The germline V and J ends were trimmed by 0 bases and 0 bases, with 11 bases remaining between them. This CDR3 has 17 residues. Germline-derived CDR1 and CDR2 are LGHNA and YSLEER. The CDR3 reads CASSQEVGGTNTGELFF. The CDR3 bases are TGCGCCAGCAGCCAAGAGGTGGGCGGGACGAACACCGGGGAGCTGTTTTTT.

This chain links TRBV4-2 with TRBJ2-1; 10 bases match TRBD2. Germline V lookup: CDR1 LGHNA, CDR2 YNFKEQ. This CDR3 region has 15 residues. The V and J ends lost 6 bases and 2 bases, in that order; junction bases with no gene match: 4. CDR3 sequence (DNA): TGTGCCAGCAGTCCTAGCGGGAGTGCCTACAATGAGCAGTTCTTC. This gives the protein CASSPSGSAYNEQFF.

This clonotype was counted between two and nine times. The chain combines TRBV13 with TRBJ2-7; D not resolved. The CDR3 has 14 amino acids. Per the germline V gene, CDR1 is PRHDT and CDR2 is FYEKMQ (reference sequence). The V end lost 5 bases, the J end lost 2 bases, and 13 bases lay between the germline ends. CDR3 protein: CASSLREDPYEQYF. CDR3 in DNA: TGTGCCAGCAGCCTCCGCGAGGACCCCTACGAGCAGTACTTC.

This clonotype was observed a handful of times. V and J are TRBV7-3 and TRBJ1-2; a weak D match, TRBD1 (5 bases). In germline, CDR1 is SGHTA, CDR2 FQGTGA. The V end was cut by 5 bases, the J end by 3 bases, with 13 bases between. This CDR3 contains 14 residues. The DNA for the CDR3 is TGTGCCAGCAGCCCAACCGGGGGGGACTATGGCTACACCTTC. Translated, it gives CASSPTGGDYGYTF.

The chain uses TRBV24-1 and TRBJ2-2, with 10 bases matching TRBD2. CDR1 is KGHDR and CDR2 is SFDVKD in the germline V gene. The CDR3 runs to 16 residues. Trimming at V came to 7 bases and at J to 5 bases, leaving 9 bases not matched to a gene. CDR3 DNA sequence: TGTGCCACCAGCCCGTGGACTAGCGGATCTACCGGGGAGCTGTTTTTT. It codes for CATSPWTSGSTGELFF.

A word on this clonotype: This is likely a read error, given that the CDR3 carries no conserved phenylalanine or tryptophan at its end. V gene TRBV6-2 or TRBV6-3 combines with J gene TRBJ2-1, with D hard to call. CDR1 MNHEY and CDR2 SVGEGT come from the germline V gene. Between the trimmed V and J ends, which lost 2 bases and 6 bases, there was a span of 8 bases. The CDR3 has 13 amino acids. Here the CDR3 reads CASSYGRINEQFS. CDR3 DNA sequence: TGTGCCAGCAGTTACGGGCGGATCAATGAGCAGTTCTCC.

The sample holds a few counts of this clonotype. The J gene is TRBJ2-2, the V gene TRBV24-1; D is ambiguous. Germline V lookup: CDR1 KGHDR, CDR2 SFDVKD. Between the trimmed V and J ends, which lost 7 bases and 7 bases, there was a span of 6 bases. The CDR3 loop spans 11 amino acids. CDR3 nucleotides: TGTGCCACCAGGAATTGCGGGGAGCTGTTTTTT. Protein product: CATRNCGELFF.

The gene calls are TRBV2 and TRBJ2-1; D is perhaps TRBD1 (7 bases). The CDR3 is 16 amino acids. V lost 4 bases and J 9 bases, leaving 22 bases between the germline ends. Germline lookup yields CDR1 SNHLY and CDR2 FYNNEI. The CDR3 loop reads CASSGSLAEWDSEQFF. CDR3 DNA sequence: TGTGCCAGCAGTGGATCGTTAGCGGAATGGGACAGTGAGCAGTTCTTC.

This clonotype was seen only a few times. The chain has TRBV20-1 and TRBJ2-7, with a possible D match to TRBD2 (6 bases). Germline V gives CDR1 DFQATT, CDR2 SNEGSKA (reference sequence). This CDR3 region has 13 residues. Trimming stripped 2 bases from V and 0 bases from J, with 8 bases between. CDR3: CSARMGLSYEQYF. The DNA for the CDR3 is TGCAGTGCTAGAATGGGACTCTCCTACGAGCAGTACTTC.

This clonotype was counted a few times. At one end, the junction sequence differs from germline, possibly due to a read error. CDR3: CASRQANTGELFF. Here the CDR3 DNA reads TGCGCCAGCAGACAAGCGAACACCGGGGAGCTGTTTTTT. The V and J genes are TRBV4-3 and TRBJ2-2; no clear D gene. CDR3 length: 13 amino acids. CDR1 is LGHNA, CDR2 YSLEER, per germline.

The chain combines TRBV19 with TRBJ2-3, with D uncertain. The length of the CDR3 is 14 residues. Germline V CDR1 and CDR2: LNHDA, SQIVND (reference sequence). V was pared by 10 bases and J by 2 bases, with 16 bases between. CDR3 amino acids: CATSGFGFTDTQYF. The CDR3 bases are TGTGCCACTTCAGGATTTGGATTCACAGATACGCAGTATTTT.

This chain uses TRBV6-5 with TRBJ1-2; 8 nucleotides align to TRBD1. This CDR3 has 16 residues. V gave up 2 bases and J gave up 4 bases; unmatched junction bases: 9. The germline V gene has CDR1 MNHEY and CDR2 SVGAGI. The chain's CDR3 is CASSYPADRARYGYTF. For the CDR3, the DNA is TGTGCCAGCAGTTACCCGGCGGACAGGGCCCGCTATGGCTACACCTTC.

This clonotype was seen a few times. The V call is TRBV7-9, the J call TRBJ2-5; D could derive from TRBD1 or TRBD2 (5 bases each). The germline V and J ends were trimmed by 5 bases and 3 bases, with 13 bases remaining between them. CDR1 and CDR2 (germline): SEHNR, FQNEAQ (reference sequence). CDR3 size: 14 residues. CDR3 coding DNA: TGTGCCAGCAGCGGGGACCGCCCTAAAGAGACCCAGTACTTC. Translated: CASSGDRPKETQYF.

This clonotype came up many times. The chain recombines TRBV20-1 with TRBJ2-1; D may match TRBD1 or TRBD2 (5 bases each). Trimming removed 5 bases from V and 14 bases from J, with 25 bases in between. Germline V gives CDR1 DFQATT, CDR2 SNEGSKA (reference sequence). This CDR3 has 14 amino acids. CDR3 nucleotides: TGCAGTGCTCGCGGGTACCCTAGTACAGGTCTCAAGTTCTTC. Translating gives CSARGYPSTGLKFF.

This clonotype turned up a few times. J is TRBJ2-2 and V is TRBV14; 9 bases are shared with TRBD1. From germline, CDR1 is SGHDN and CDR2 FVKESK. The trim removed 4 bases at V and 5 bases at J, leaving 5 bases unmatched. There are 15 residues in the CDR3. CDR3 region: CASSPTGTGTGELFF. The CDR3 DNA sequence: TGTGCCAGCAGCCCGACCGGGACAGGGACCGGGGAGCTGTTTTTT.

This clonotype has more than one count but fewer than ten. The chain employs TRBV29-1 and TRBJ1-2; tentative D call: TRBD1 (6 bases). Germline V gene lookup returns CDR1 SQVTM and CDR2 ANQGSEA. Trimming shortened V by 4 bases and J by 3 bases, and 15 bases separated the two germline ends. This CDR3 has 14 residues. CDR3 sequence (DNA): TGCAGCGTTGCGCAAAACAGGGTCCACTATGGCTACACCTTC. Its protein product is CSVAQNRVHYGYTF.

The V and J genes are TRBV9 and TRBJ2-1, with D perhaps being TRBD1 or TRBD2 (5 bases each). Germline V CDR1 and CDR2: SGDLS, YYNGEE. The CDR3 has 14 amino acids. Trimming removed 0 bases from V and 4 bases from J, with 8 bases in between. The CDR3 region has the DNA TGTGCCAGCAGCGTAGCAGGGAGATACAATGAGCAGTTCTTC. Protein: CASSVAGRYNEQFF. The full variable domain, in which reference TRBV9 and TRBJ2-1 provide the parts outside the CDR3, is DSGVTQTPKHLITATGQRVTLRCSPRSGDLSVYWYQQSLDQGLQFLIQYYNGEERAKGNILERFSAQQFPDLHSELNLSSLELGDSALYFCASSVAGRYNEQFFGPGTRLTVL.

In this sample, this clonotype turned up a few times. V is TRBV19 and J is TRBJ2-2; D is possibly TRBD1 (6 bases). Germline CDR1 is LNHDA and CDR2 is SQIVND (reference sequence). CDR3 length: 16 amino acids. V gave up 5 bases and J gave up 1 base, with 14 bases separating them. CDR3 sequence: CASSVPSTGNTGELFF. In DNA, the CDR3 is TGTGCCAGTAGTGTGCCCTCGACAGGGAACACCGGGGAGCTGTTTTTT.

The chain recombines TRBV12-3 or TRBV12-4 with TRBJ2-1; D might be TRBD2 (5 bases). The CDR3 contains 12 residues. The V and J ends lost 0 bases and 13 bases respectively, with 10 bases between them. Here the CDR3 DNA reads TGTGCCAGCAGTTTAGCGGGAGAGGGTCAGTTCTTC. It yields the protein CASSLAGEGQFF.

The CDR3 DNA reads as TGTGCCAGCAGCCCCGGACGGAGAATGGAGGAGACCCAGTACTTC. It specifies CASSPGRRMEETQYF. The chain is built from TRBV3-1 and TRBJ2-5; no clear D gene. The V and J ends lost 4 bases and 5 bases respectively, with 17 bases between them. CDR3 length: 15 residues. Germline V gene lookup returns CDR1 LGHDT and CDR2 YNNKEL (reference sequence).

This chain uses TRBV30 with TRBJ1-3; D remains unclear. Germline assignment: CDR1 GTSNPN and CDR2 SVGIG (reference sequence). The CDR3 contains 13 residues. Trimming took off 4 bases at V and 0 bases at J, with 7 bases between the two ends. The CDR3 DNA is TGTGCCTGGACCGCGGACTCTGGAAACACCATATATTTT. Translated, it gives CAWTADSGNTIYF.

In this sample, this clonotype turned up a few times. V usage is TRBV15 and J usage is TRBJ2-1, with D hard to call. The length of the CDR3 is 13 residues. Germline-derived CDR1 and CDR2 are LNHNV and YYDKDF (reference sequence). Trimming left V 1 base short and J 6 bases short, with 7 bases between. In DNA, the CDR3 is TGTGCCACCAGCAGAGGAGTGGGCAATGAGCAGTTCTTC. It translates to CATSRGVGNEQFF.

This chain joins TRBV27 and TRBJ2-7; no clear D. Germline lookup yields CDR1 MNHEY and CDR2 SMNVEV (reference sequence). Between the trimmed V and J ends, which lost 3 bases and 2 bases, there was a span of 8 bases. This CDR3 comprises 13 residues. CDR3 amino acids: CASSLTHAYEQYF. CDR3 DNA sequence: TGTGCCAGCAGTTTGACTCACGCCTACGAGCAGTACTTC.

The CDR3 here is CASERDATISYEQYF. In nucleotides, the CDR3 is TGTGCCAGCGAACGGGACGCTACTATCTCCTACGAGCAGTACTTC. This chain connects TRBV28 to TRBJ2-7; D is possibly TRBD1 or TRBD2 (5 bases each). This CDR3 comprises 15 residues. The V end was cut by 8 bases, the J end by 0 bases, with 17 bases between. Per germline, CDR1 MDHEN and CDR2 SYDVKM.